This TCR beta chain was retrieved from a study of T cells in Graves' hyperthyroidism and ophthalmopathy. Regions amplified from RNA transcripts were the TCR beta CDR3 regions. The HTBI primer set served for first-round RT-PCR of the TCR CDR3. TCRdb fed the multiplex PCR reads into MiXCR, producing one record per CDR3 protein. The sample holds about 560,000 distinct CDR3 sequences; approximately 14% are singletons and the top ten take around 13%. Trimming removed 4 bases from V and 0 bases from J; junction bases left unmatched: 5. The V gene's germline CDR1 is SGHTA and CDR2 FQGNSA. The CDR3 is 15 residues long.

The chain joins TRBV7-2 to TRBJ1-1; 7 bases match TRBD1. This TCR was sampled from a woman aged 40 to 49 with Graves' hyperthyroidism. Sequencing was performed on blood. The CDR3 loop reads CASSSPTGMNTEAFF. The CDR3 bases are TGTGCCAGCAGCTCACCGACAGGGATGAACACTGAAGCTTTCTTT. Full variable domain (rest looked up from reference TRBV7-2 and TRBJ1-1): GAGVSQSPSNKVTEKGKDVELRCDPISGHTALYWYRQSLGQGLEFLIYFQGNSAPDKSGLPSDRFSAERTGGSVSTLTIQRTQQEDSAVYLCASSSPTGMNTEAFFGQGTRLTVV.